This TCR beta chain emerged from a study of breast tumors, draining lymph nodes, adjacent tissues. The germline gives CDR1 SGHVS, CDR2 FQNEAQ. This CDR3 contains 15 residues. V was shortened by 5 bases and J by 5 bases, with 19 bases between the two germline ends. Study findings and constraints: Findings are consistent with lymph node origin and intratumoral expansion of most tumor T cells. Tumors had less TCR diversity than lymph nodes, more than nontumor tissue. The lymph node origin of tumor T cells was framed as consistent with a hypothesis, not demonstrated.

TCRdb called the multiplex PCR reads again in MiXCR, with one record for every CDR3 protein. The sample contains about 200,000 distinct CDR3 sequences, roughly 31% of which appear only once. Axillary draining lymph nodes of breast cancer patients supplied the node samples. This clonotype was picked up many times. The antigen is not known. The chain links TRBV7-8 to TRBJ2-7; unclear D gene. The TCR originated in a female donor with breast cancer. Some clones in this sample may be carry-over from other donors' samples. What was sequenced was axillary lymph node tissue. CDR3 coding DNA: TGTGCCAGCAGCGCCCCGGGTGCTACGGCGGACGAGCAGTACTTC. Protein sequence: CASSAPGATADEQYF.